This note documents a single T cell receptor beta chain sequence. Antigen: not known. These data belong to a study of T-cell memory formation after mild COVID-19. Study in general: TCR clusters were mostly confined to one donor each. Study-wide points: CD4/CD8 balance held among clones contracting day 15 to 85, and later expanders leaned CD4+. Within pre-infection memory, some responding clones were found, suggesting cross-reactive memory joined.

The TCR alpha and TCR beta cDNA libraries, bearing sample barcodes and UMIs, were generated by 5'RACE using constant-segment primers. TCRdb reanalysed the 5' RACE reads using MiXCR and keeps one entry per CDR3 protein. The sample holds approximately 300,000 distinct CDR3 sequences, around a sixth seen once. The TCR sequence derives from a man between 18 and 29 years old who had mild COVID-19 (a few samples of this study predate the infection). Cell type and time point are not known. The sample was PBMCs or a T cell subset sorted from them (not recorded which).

The CDR3 here is CASSQNSPSPTDTQYF. The CDR3 nucleotides read TGTGCCAGCAGCCAAAATTCCCCCTCCCCTACAGATACGCAGTATTTT. This sequence joins TRBV7-6 and TRBJ2-3; no definite D call. The germline gives CDR1 SGHVS, CDR2 FNYEAQ. The CDR3 covers 16 residues. Trimming removed 5 bases at V and 3 bases at J, with 18 bases between.